A single T cell receptor (beta chain) is shown here with its context. The antigen remains undetermined. Clones were sequenced by immunoSEQ multiplex PCR, and TCRdb holds only the in-frame ones, with some missing. Of about 330,000 clones in the sample, approximately 90% are singletons; the top ten hold roughly 1.2%. This specimen comes from a study of cytomegalovirus exposure and HLA in healthy donors. Study in general: The same platform was used for the roughly 120 validation repertoires as for the roughly 660 first-cohort repertoires, as reported in a later analysis.

Whole-study results and caveats: Most TCR sequences were uncommon, yet certain public TCRs appeared in many donors.

The germline V gene encodes CDR1 SQVTM and CDR2 ANQGSEA. The V end was cut by 0 bases, the J end by 2 bases, with 10 bases between. The CDR3 is 14 amino acids. The sequence was collected from a woman aged 25 to 39 in good health and CMV-seropositive. The rearrangement uses TRBV29-1 and TRBJ1-2; D ambiguous. Sequences were obtained from PBMCs. The CDR3 coding sequence is TGCAGCGTTGAAGAGGGGTCCCTCAACTATGGCTACACCTTC. Its translation: CSVEEGSLNYGYTF.